The 24 T cell receptor beta chains given below trace back to one sample, sequenced in a study of T cells in Graves' hyperthyroidism and ophthalmopathy. Regions amplified from RNA transcripts were the TCR beta CDR3 regions. Initially, a first-round RT-PCR of the TCR CDR3 employed the HTBI primer set. TCRdb fed the multiplex PCR reads into MiXCR, producing one record per CDR3 protein. The sample has hundreds of thousands of distinct CDR3 sequences; about 12% are singletons. The sample was blood. The source of these receptors is a woman aged 18-35 years with Graves' hyperthyroidism.

The chain employs TRBV27 and TRBJ2-7; D might be TRBD1 (5 bases). This CDR3 is 18 amino acids long. V shed 0 bases and J shed 1 base, with 19 bases lying between them. Germline V gene data show CDR1 as MNHEY and CDR2 as SMNVEV (reference sequence). CDR3 sequence (DNA): TGTGCCAGCAGTTTATCCCCCATGGGGCAGGGTGTATCCTACGAGCAGTACTTC. The encoded protein is CASSLSPMGQGVSYEQYF.

This clonotype was counted many times. The chain joins TRBV12-3 or TRBV12-4 to TRBJ1-5; D uncertain. The CDR3 covers 13 residues. Trimming stripped 3 bases from V and 11 bases from J, with 14 bases between. The CDR3 DNA sequence: TGTGCCAGCAGTTTGGCGATCAATGCAGCCCAGCATTTT. It codes for CASSLAINAAQHF.

The sample holds many counts of this clonotype. V and J are TRBV7-9 and TRBJ1-1; D is unclear. In germline, CDR1 is SEHNR, CDR2 FQNEAQ (reference sequence). Trimming left V 3 bases short and J 6 bases short, with 11 bases between. The CDR3 extends over 13 amino acids. The CDR3 protein is CASSFSGRPEAFF. The CDR3 DNA reads as TGTGCCAGCAGCTTTAGTGGACGCCCTGAAGCTTTCTTT.

J is TRBJ2-1 and V is TRBV25-1; D remains unclear. Germline V gene lookup returns CDR1 MGHDK and CDR2 SYGVNS. Between the trimmed V and J ends, which lost 7 bases and 8 bases, there was a span of 15 bases. The CDR3 is 13 amino acids. CDR3 coding DNA: TGTGCCAGCAATTTGGGGTGGGCAGATGAGCAGTTCTTC. This sequence encodes CASNLGWADEQFF.

This clonotype was seen only a few times. The chain employs TRBV7-2 and TRBJ1-3; D ambiguous. Germline values: CDR1 SGHTA, CDR2 FQGNSA. V was clipped by 4 bases and J by 0 bases, with 10 bases between them. The CDR3 totals 15 residues. CDR3: CASSYRAYSGNTIYF. The CDR3, as DNA: TGTGCCAGCAGCTACCGGGCCTACTCTGGAAACACCATATATTTT. Full variable domain (remainder filled in from reference TRBV7-2 and TRBJ1-3): GAGVSQSPSNKVTEKGKDVELRCDPISGHTALYWYRQSLGQGLEFLIYFQGNSAPDKSGLPSDRFSAERTGGSVSTLTIQRTQQEDSAVYLCASSYRAYSGNTIYFGEGSWLTVV.

Concerning this clonotype itself: This may be a read error: a much more frequent sequence differs by one nucleotide. The rearrangement uses TRBV6-1 and TRBJ1-1, with TRBD1 matching over 7 bases. The trim removed 6 bases at V and 3 bases at J, leaving 1 base unmatched. The V gene's germline CDR1 is MNHNS and CDR2 SASEGT. This CDR3 is built from 12 residues. CDR3 in amino acids: CASRTGDTEAFF. In DNA, the CDR3 is TGTGCCAGCAGAACAGGGGACACTGAAGCTTTCTTT.

At least ten counts were recorded for this clonotype. The chain employs TRBV6-1 and TRBJ1-2; D uncertain. V lost 1 base and J 4 bases, leaving 7 bases between the germline ends. The CDR3 sequence is 13 residues long. Germline V gene sequence: CDR1 MNHNS, CDR2 SASEGT. The CDR3 bases are TGTGCCAGCAGTGAAGAGATTTTCTATGGCTACACCTTC. This codes for CASSEEIFYGYTF.

The sample holds many counts of this clonotype. The chain uses TRBV20-1 and TRBJ1-3; the D is unclear. V lost 0 bases to trimming and J lost 4 bases, with 10 bases between them. Germline V gene lookup returns CDR1 DFQATT and CDR2 SNEGSKA (reference sequence). This CDR3 contains 14 residues. CDR3 protein: CSARDPAGGNTIYF. In nucleotides, the CDR3 is TGCAGTGCTAGAGATCCGGCAGGCGGAAACACCATATATTTT.

A few counts support this clonotype. A much larger clonotype is one base distant, so this may be a read error. The rearrangement uses TRBV28 and TRBJ1-6; perhaps TRBD1 as D (6 bases). V was trimmed by 8 bases and J by 7 bases, leaving 24 bases between them. This CDR3 comprises 17 residues. CDR1 MDHEN and CDR2 SYDVKM come from the germline V gene. The CDR3 loop is CASGPTPQGLWNSPLHF. DNA for the CDR3: TGTGCCAGCGGCCCAACCCCGCAGGGGCTTTGGAATTCACCCCTCCACTTT. Together with reference TRBV28 and TRBJ1-6, the CDR3 gives the full variable domain: DVKVTQSSRYLVKRTGEKVFLECVQDMDHENMFWYRQDPGLGLRLIYFSYDVKMKEKGDIPEGYSVSREKKERFSLILESASTNQTSMYLCASGPTPQGLWNSPLHFGNGTRLTVT.

This clonotype was observed at least ten times. The chain is built from TRBV20-1 and TRBJ2-3; 12 bases map to TRBD2. The trim removed 5 bases at V and 4 bases at J, leaving 7 bases unmatched. The CDR3 has 15 residues. Germline CDR1 DFQATT, CDR2 SNEGSKA (reference sequence). CDR3 nucleotide sequence: TGCAGTGCTTACAAACTAGCGGGAGGCTCAGATACGCAGTATTTT. This encodes CSAYKLAGGSDTQYF.

This clonotype appeared many times. The chain combines TRBV28 with TRBJ2-7; D is possibly TRBD2 (6 bases). V lost 3 bases and J 9 bases, leaving 15 bases between the germline ends. From germline, CDR1 is MDHEN and CDR2 SYDVKM. The CDR3 runs to 13 residues. The CDR3 sequence: CASSLGGPGGQYF. CDR3 DNA: TGTGCCAGCAGTTTGGGAGGTCCGGGTGGGCAGTACTTC.

This clonotype was counted ten times or more. V and J are TRBV28 and TRBJ2-7; D might be TRBD1 (6 bases). Trimming removed 1 base from V and 3 bases from J, with 10 bases in between. This CDR3 contains 14 residues. CDR1 and CDR2 (germline): MDHEN, SYDVKM. The CDR3 DNA reads as TGTGCCAGCAGTTTATCCCCCAGGGGCTACGAGCAGTACTTC. As protein: CASSLSPRGYEQYF.

In this sample, this clonotype turned up a few times. The gene calls are TRBV29-1 and TRBJ2-7; 7 nucleotides agree with TRBD1. The junction had 6 bases not matched to a gene; V was cut back by 6 bases and J by 1 base. CDR3 length: 13 residues. Per germline, CDR1 SQVTM and CDR2 ANQGSEA. The CDR3 DNA sequence: TGCAGCGTCTATGACAGGGAGTCCTACGAGCAGTACTTC. This sequence encodes CSVYDRESYEQYF.

Many counts were recorded for this clonotype. In DNA form, the CDR3 reads TGTGCCAGCAGTGAAAATAGGGAAGTGTGGGCCCAGCCCCAGCATTTT. Amino acids: CASSENREVWAQPQHF. This chain connects TRBV6-1 to TRBJ1-5; D is uncertain. The ends were cut back, 2 bases at V and 7 bases at J, with 18 bases in the middle. CDR3 length: 16 residues. CDR1 is MNHNS and CDR2 is SASEGT in the germline V gene.

This clonotype was picked up many times. The CDR3 here is CAWTRREGMGYEQYF. The CDR3 bases are TGTGCCTGGACCCGCCGGGAAGGGATGGGCTACGAGCAGTACTTC. The chain links TRBV30 to TRBJ2-7; D possibly corresponds to TRBD2 (5 bases). The CDR3 consists of 15 residues. The germline V and J ends were trimmed by 4 bases and 3 bases, with 19 bases remaining between them. The V gene's germline CDR1 is GTSNPN and CDR2 SVGIG (reference sequence).

At least ten counts were recorded for this clonotype. J is TRBJ2-1 and V is TRBV27; possible D gene TRBD1, 5 bases. Looked up from germline, CDR1 is MNHEY and CDR2 is SMNVEV (reference sequence). The CDR3 runs 14 residues. Trimming shortened V by 11 bases and J by 7 bases, and 21 bases separated the two germline ends. The CDR3 nucleotides read TGTGCCTGCCAAGACAGCCCCCAAGGGAATGAGCAGTTCTTC. As protein: CACQDSPQGNEQFF.

This clonotype was detected many times. The chain links TRBV15 to TRBJ1-5; D perhaps matches TRBD1 (6 bases). The CDR3 is 16 residues long. V was shortened by 8 bases and J by 3 bases, with 20 bases between the two germline ends. From germline, CDR1 is LNHNV and CDR2 YYDKDF (reference sequence). DNA for the CDR3: TGTGCCACCTCAAACAGCGTGGGACATTACAATCAGCCCCAGCATTTT. The encoded protein is CATSNSVGHYNQPQHF.

This clonotype was counted many times. This CDR3 reads CASSSSKIREGMSYEQYF. CDR3 DNA: TGTGCCAGCAGTTCCAGCAAAATCCGGGAGGGCATGTCCTACGAGCAGTACTTC. The chain is built from TRBV6-2 or TRBV6-3 and TRBJ2-7; 8 bases map to TRBD2. The CDR3 length is 18 residues. Germline V lookup: CDR1 MNHEY, CDR2 SVGEGT. Losses at the gene ends were 4 bases for V and 1 base for J; bases not matched to a gene: 15.

This clonotype has a count of ten or more. The V call is TRBV20-1, the J call TRBJ1-2; 7 bases match TRBD1. Trimming removed 3 bases from V and 0 bases from J; junction bases left unmatched: 10. This CDR3 has 16 amino acids. The germline CDR1 and CDR2 sequences are DFQATT and SNEGSKA (reference sequence). CDR3 nucleotide sequence: TGCAGTGCTAGGGGAACAGGGGTCCCCTCTAACTATGGCTACACCTTC. The encoded protein is CSARGTGVPSNYGYTF.

CDR3 DNA sequence: TGTGCCAGTAGTATGGGCACTGAAGCTTTCTTT. Translation: CASSMGTEAFF. The chain couples TRBV19 to TRBJ1-1; no definite D call. This CDR3 is 11 amino acids long. The germline CDR1 and CDR2 sequences are LNHDA and SQIVND (reference sequence). Trimming took off 3 bases at V and 4 bases at J, with 3 bases between the two ends.

This clonotype was detected many times. This chain joins TRBV28 and TRBJ1-1, with D possibly being TRBD1 (5 bases). Per the germline V gene, CDR1 is MDHEN and CDR2 is SYDVKM. Trimming removed 9 bases from V and 3 bases from J, with 14 bases in between. The length of the CDR3 is 13 residues. CDR3 residues: CASTRGGDTEAFF. CDR3 in DNA: TGTGCCAGTACACGGGGAGGGGACACTGAAGCTTTCTTT. Drawing the rest from reference TRBV28 and TRBJ1-1, the complete variable domain is DVKVTQSSRYLVKRTGEKVFLECVQDMDHENMFWYRQDPGLGLRLIYFSYDVKMKEKGDIPEGYSVSREKKERFSLILESASTNQTSMYLCASTRGGDTEAFFGQGTRLTVV.

The gene calls are TRBV18 and TRBJ2-7; the match to TRBD2 covers 8 bases. The CDR3 covers 16 residues. CDR1 is KGHSH, CDR2 LQKENI, per germline. V lost 4 bases and J lost 0; bases outside the gene matches: 8. Here the CDR3 DNA reads TGTGCCAGCTCACTAGGTAGCGGGACAAGCTCCTACGAGCAGTACTTC. Protein product: CASSLGSGTSSYEQYF.

This clonotype was counted ten times or more. A single base separates this from a much larger clone, so it may be a read error. J is TRBJ2-7 and V is TRBV7-6; 10 bases align to TRBD1. CDR3 size: 14 residues. In germline, CDR1 is SGHVS, CDR2 FNYEAQ. In DNA, the CDR3 is TGTGCCAGCAGCTTAGGGGACAGGGGCTACGAGCAGTGCTTC. Translation gives CASSLGDRGYEQCF.

This clonotype was seen at least ten times. V gene TRBV14 combines with J gene TRBJ1-2, with D perhaps TRBD1 (5 bases). Germline values: CDR1 SGHDN, CDR2 FVKESK. The ends were cut back, 1 base at V and 6 bases at J, with 9 bases in the middle. The CDR3 runs 13 residues. The CDR3 protein is CASSQVLGHGYTF. The CDR3 nucleotides read TGTGCCAGCAGCCAAGTACTGGGGCATGGCTACACCTTC.